A selection of T cell receptor beta chains follows, all from one sample in a study of blood T cell repertoires in COVID-19. TCRdb keeps only in-frame clones here, not all; method: immunoSEQ multiplex PCR. The table shows around 300,000 clones, with over 75% occurring only once. Material for sequencing was PBMCs or T cells enriched from blood (not recorded which). Source of these receptors: a woman under 40 who had recovered from COVID-19. The CDR3 runs from the conserved cysteine through the conserved F or W. The D gene is left open where the match is weak. For some rows the clone size is stated as once, few or many, or as a class when expanded; others skip it.

cdr3_nt cdr3_aa j_call v_call d_call clone_size
TGTGCCAGCCTCATTGGTAGCGGGAGACGAGATGAGCAGTTCTTC CASLIGSGRRDEQFF TRBJ2-1 TRBV7-9 TRBD2 .
TGCGCCAGCAGCGAAACTAGCTCGCAGACCCAGTACTTC CASSETSSQTQYF TRBJ2-5 TRBV5-1 . .
TGTGCCAGCAGCCAAGAGTTGGGACAGAAGAGAACCCAGTACTTC CASSQELGQKRTQYF TRBJ2-5 TRBV3-1/TRBV3-2 TRBD1 once
TGTGCCAGCAGTTACTCGAGACTCGGGGAGACCCAGTACTTC CASSYSRLGETQYF TRBJ2-5 TRBV6-6 . .
TGTGCCTGGAAGACAGTTGGAAGCTCCTATAATTCACCCCTCCACTTT CAWKTVGSSYNSPLHF TRBJ1-6 TRBV30 . .
TGTGCCAGCAGTTATTCCGGGACTAGCGGGGGAGATACGCAGTATTTT CASSYSGTSGGDTQYF TRBJ2-3 TRBV6-5 TRBD2 .
TGTGCCAGCAGCGTAGGGGCTAGCGGTTCCACAGATACGCAGTATTTT CASSVGASGSTDTQYF TRBJ2-3 TRBV9 TRBD2 .
TGTGCCAGCAGCGACACAGTGCCTTCGCGCTACACCTTC CASSDTVPSRYTF TRBJ1-2 TRBV5-4 . .
TGTGCCACCAGCAGAGCGGCAGAGGTTTATTTGAATGAGCAGTTCTTC CATSRAAEVYLNEQFF TRBJ2-1 TRBV15 . .
TGTGCCAGCAGTTGGACAGGCTCCTCCTACGAGCAGTACTTC CASSWTGSSYEQYF TRBJ2-7 TRBV27 TRBD1 once
TGTGCCAGCAGCTTGGGATGGCCCTTTCAAGAGACCCAGTACTTC CASSLGWPFQETQYF TRBJ2-5 TRBV5-6 . .
TGTGCCAGCGGACTAGCTGGAGAGACCCAGTACTTC CASGLAGETQYF TRBJ2-5 TRBV7-9 TRBD2 .
TGTGCCAGCAGCCCGGTGCTAGCGGGACCCCGCTCCTACGAGCAGTACTTC CASSPVLAGPRSYEQYF TRBJ2-7 TRBV7-2 TRBD2 .
TGTGCCAGCAGTTTATCCCCCCCCTACGACAGGGAGATAGGAGCTGAAGCTTTCTTT CASSLSPPYDREIGAEAFF TRBJ1-1 TRBV28 TRBD1 .
TGTGCCAGCAGCGGGGACAGGGACCAGCCCCAGCATTTT CASSGDRDQPQHF TRBJ1-5 TRBV3-1/TRBV3-2 TRBD1 once
TGCGCCAGCAGCCAATCATCTAGCGGGAGGGCCCAAGAGACCCAGTACTTC CASSQSSSGRAQETQYF TRBJ2-5 TRBV4-1 TRBD2 .
TGCGCCAGCAGCTTGTTGTGGGGGGGAGACACTGAAGCTTTCTTT CASSLLWGGDTEAFF TRBJ1-1 TRBV5-1 . .
TGTGCCAGCAGCCCTCAACAGGGAATGAACACTGAAGCTTTCTTT CASSPQQGMNTEAFF TRBJ1-1 TRBV5-4 . .
TGTGCCAGCACCGGGACAGAGAACACCGGGGAGCTGTTTTTT CASTGTENTGELFF TRBJ2-2 TRBV25-1 TRBD1 .
TGTGCCAGCAGCCTACTTGGCGGCTTAACCTACGAGCAGTACTTC CASSLLGGLTYEQYF TRBJ2-7 TRBV7-3 . once
TGTGCCAGCAGCTCTTACCAGGGGGCCGGTGAGCAGTTCTTC CASSSYQGAGEQFF TRBJ2-1 TRBV7-2 TRBD1 .
TGCGCCAGCAGTGGGACAGGGGGTCTGAATCAGCCCCAGCATTTT CASSGTGGLNQPQHF TRBJ1-5 TRBV10-2 TRBD1 .
TGCGCCAGCAGCCAAGATGGAGGAGGAAACACTGAAGCTTTCTTT CASSQDGGGNTEAFF TRBJ1-1 TRBV4-1 . once
TGTGCCAGCAGTTACACGGCAGAGCGACGAAGCAATCAGCCCCAGCATTTT CASSYTAERRSNQPQHF TRBJ1-5 TRBV6-2/TRBV6-3 . once
TGTGCCAGCAGTTTTTCCTCCCCGGGGCTAGCAGGGGGGGAGACCCAGTACTTC CASSFSSPGLAGGETQYF TRBJ2-5 TRBV27 . .
TGTGCCAGTAGTTCCCATGAGGCAGGGAGGCAGCCCCAGCATTTT CASSSHEAGRQPQHF TRBJ1-5 TRBV19 . .
TGTGCCAGCAGTTACCCCGGGACTAAAGATCGAAGCTCCTACAATGAGCAGTTCTTC CASSYPGTKDRSSYNEQFF TRBJ2-1 TRBV6-2/TRBV6-3 TRBD2 .
TGCGCCAGCAGCCACCCGGGACAGGGGGGCACTGAAGCTTTCTTT CASSHPGQGGTEAFF TRBJ1-1 TRBV4-1 TRBD1 once
TGTGCCAGCAGTTTAAAGTCCCGCCTACCCCCCGCTGGAAACACCATATATTTT CASSLKSRLPPAGNTIYF TRBJ1-3 TRBV28 . .
TGTGCCAGCAGTTCCCCCCCGGGACAGGTCCGCACAGATACGCAGTATTTT CASSSPPGQVRTDTQYF TRBJ2-3 TRBV2 TRBD1 .
TGCGCCAGCAGCCAGGATTACAGGGATTCACCCCTCCACTTT CASSQDYRDSPLHF TRBJ1-6 TRBV4-3 . .
TGCGCCAGCAGCTTATCGGGACAGAGCACCGGGGAGCTGTTTTTT CASSLSGQSTGELFF TRBJ2-2 TRBV5-1 TRBD1 once
TGCGCCAGCAGATTGACCGGGACTAGCGAAACGGAGCAGTACTTC CASRLTGTSETEQYF TRBJ2-7 TRBV5-1 TRBD2 .
TGTGCCAGCTCACGGGATTCAGGGGCCGGCGATGGCTACACCTTC CASSRDSGAGDGYTF TRBJ1-2 TRBV18 . .
TGTGCCAGCGGCGGTTACCGGCTGAACACTGAAGCTTTCTTT CASGGYRLNTEAFF TRBJ1-1 TRBV5-6 . .
TGTGCCAGCAGTGTTTTAGGGGCAGCGGGGCATGCCGAGCAGTTCTTC CASSVLGAAGHAEQFF TRBJ2-1 TRBV6-4 TRBD2 .
TGCAGCGTTGAAGATCCAACTAGCGGGAGCTCCTACAATGAGCAGTTCTTC CSVEDPTSGSSYNEQFF TRBJ2-1 TRBV29-1 TRBD2 .
TGTGCCAGCACTCCACAGGGATCCCAAGAGACCCAGTACTTC CASTPQGSQETQYF TRBJ2-5 TRBV6-5 . .
TGTGCCAGCAGGCTGGGACAGAGCTCCTACGAGCAGTACTTC CASRLGQSSYEQYF TRBJ2-7 TRBV2 TRBD1 .
TGTGCCAGCAGCTCGGGACAGAGTAATGAAAAACTGTTTTTT CASSSGQSNEKLFF TRBJ1-4 TRBV7-6 TRBD1 .
TGTGCCAGCAGCGTAACCGGACAGAGCAATCAGCCCCAGCATTTT CASSVTGQSNQPQHF TRBJ1-5 TRBV9 . .
TGTGCCTGGAGTGTCACGACAGTCCCCTACGAGCAGTACTTC CAWSVTTVPYEQYF TRBJ2-7 TRBV30 . .
TGTGCCAGTAGTACAGGGACAGGGGGAGCAGAGACCCAGTACTTC CASSTGTGGAETQYF TRBJ2-5 TRBV19 TRBD1 few
TGCAGTGCTAGACAGGGGTTCGAGCAGTACTTC CSARQGFEQYF TRBJ2-7 TRBV20-1 . .
TGTGCCAGCTCACCCGGGACAGGGGGCGCTTATTACAATGAGCAGTTCTTC CASSPGTGGAYYNEQFF TRBJ2-1 TRBV18 TRBD1 .
TGTGCCAGCAGCGTAGACTCCGGGACTAGTCGCGACGAGCAGTACTTC CASSVDSGTSRDEQYF TRBJ2-7 TRBV9 TRBD2 .
TGTGCCAGCAGTTTGGGGGGAGGGGCGAGCTCACCCCTCCACTTT CASSLGGGASSPLHF TRBJ1-6 TRBV28 . .
TGTGCCAGCAGTAATGGACAGGGGAGCAATCAGCCCCAGCATTTT CASSNGQGSNQPQHF TRBJ1-5 TRBV28 TRBD1 once
TGTGCCACCCGACCCGACAGGGACTACAATGAGCAGTTCTTC CATRPDRDYNEQFF TRBJ2-1 TRBV10-3 TRBD1 .
TGTGCCAGCAGCCCATTCGGGGGTGGCTATGCGCGCATGAACACTGAAGCTTTCTTT CASSPFGGGYARMNTEAFF TRBJ1-1 TRBV13 . .
TGTGCCAGCAGCTCCACGGGCGGGGGCACAGATACGCAGTATTTT CASSSTGGGTDTQYF TRBJ2-3 TRBV7-3 . .
TGTGCCAGCATACCGGGACTAGCGGGCCTTTCTTACAATGAGCAGTTCTTC CASIPGLAGLSYNEQFF TRBJ2-1 TRBV28 TRBD2 .
TGTGCCAGCAGCTACAGTGGACAGTACAACACTGAAGCTTTCTTT CASSYSGQYNTEAFF TRBJ1-1 TRBV7-9 . .
TGTGCCAGCACCACCCCACCGGGATCCAGGCACACTGAAGCTTTCTTT CASTTPPGSRHTEAFF TRBJ1-1 TRBV28 . .
TGCAGCGTTGGTTCAGATCACCACGAGCAGTACTTC CSVGSDHHEQYF TRBJ2-7 TRBV29-1 . few
TGTGCCAGCAGCCCTCTGACGGGAGGATCATATGAGCAGTTCTTC CASSPLTGGSYEQFF TRBJ2-1 TRBV9 TRBD2 .
TGTGCCAGCAGTTTATCCGGGACACTCTACAATGAGCAGTTCTTC CASSLSGTLYNEQFF TRBJ2-1 TRBV27 . .